The 20 T cell receptor beta chains below all came from one sample that was sequenced in a study of shared clonotypes between healthy human individuals. Here immunoSEQ multiplex PCR was the method, and the copy in TCRdb shows in-frame clones only, minus some. The table includes 95,000 to 120,000 clones, roughly 70% detected once. The sequenced material came from memory CD8+ T cells sorted from blood. Stated subset: CD45RO+ cells pooled with CCR7-negative TemRA cells. The receptor source for this set is a woman aged 25 to 39 in good health.

This sequence joins TRBV29-1 and TRBJ2-1; TRBD2 aligns across 8 bases. Germline CDR1 and CDR2: SQVTM and ANQGSEA. The CDR3 runs 13 residues. The V gene end was trimmed by 7 bases and the J gene end by 3 bases; junction bases not matched to a gene: 5. CDR3 residues: CSGLLADYNEQFF. In DNA form, the CDR3 reads TGCAGCGGACTACTAGCGGACTACAATGAGCAGTTCTTC.

This clone appeared a single time. The J gene is TRBJ2-7, the V gene TRBV7-6; D not resolved. There are 14 residues in the CDR3. V shed 4 bases and J shed 2 bases, with 12 bases lying between them. Germline lookup yields CDR1 SGHVS and CDR2 FNYEAQ. CDR3 DNA sequence: TGTGCCAGCAGCTCCTGGACGGGCGCCTACGAGCAGTACTTC. Translation gives CASSSWTGAYEQYF.

This clone has only one observation. The V call is TRBV6-1, the J call TRBJ2-7, with 9 bases aligning to TRBD1. V was pared by 2 bases and J by 4 bases, with 6 bases of the junction left unmatched. The CDR3 length is 15 residues. The germline gives CDR1 MNHNS, CDR2 SASEGT. The CDR3 region is CASSERETGGYEQYF. The DNA of the CDR3 is TGTGCCAGCAGTGAAAGGGAGACAGGGGGGTACGAGCAGTACTTC.

The rearrangement joins TRBV7-9 to TRBJ2-7; TRBD1 aligns across 9 bases. With V trimmed by 1 base and J by 6 bases, 7 bases remained unmatched. The length of the CDR3 is 15 residues. Germline V lookup: CDR1 SEHNR, CDR2 FQNEAQ (reference sequence). Written as DNA, the CDR3 is TGTGCCAGCAGCTTAGGGGGGACAGGGCCTCCCGAGCAGTACTTC. Residues: CASSLGGTGPPEQYF.

This chain links TRBV6-1 with TRBJ1-2; TRBD1 might be the D (5 bases). The CDR3 is 14 amino acids. V gave up 0 bases and J gave up 4 bases, with 9 bases separating them. CDR1 and CDR2 (germline): MNHNS, SASEGT. In nucleotides, the CDR3 is TGTGCCAGCAGTGAAGCGCAGGGAGGCTATGGCTACACCTTC. As protein: CASSEAQGGYGYTF.

This chain uses TRBV28 with TRBJ2-1, with 11 nucleotides matching TRBD2. This CDR3 comprises 16 residues. Unmatched junction bases numbered 7, after V lost 2 bases and J lost 7 bases. In germline, CDR1 is MDHEN, CDR2 SYDVKM. The CDR3 nucleotides read TGTGCCAGCAGTTTAGCCCCTAGCGGGAGGAGGAATGAGCAGTTCTTC. It is translated as CASSLAPSGRRNEQFF.

The chain employs TRBV30 and TRBJ2-7; tentative D call: TRBD2 (6 bases). The CDR3 runs to 14 residues. V lost 0 bases, J lost 3 bases, and 12 bases lay in between. CDR1 is GTSNPN and CDR2 is SVGIG in the germline V gene (reference sequence). The CDR3 reads CAWSVYGRDYEQYF. CDR3 nucleotides: TGTGCCTGGAGTGTATACGGGCGGGACTACGAGCAGTACTTC.

This clone showed up many times. The same CDR3 arises from other DNA sequences in this sample as well. The chain is built from TRBV2 and TRBJ2-7; a possible D gene is TRBD1 (6 bases). Germline lookup yields CDR1 SNHLY and CDR2 FYNNEI. V dropped 7 bases and J dropped 0 bases, with 10 bases sitting between them. The CDR3 runs 13 residues. The CDR3 sequence is CASTRQDSYEQYF. The CDR3 bases are TGTGCCAGCACAAGACAGGACTCCTACGAGCAGTACTTC. The entire variable domain, with the rest obtained from reference TRBV2 and TRBJ2-7, is as follows: EPEVTQTPSHQVTQMGQEVILRCVPISNHLYFYWYRQILGQKVEFLVSFYNNEISEKSEIFDDQFSVERPDGSNFTLKIRSTKLEDSAMYFCASTRQDSYEQYFGPGTRLTVT.

This clone has a count of ten or more. Other DNA sequences in the same sample also yield this CDR3. CDR3 sequence reads: CASSQDPGSYEQYF. The CDR3 coding sequence is TGCGCCAGCAGCCAAGATCCTGGGTCCTACGAGCAGTACTTC. This chain uses TRBV4-1 with TRBJ2-7; D unclear. Germline CDR1 and CDR2: MGHRA and YSYEKL. V lost 0 bases to trimming and J lost 1 base, with 7 bases between them. The CDR3 has 14 amino acids.

The chain combines TRBV7-2 with TRBJ1-5; D possibly corresponds to TRBD1 (5 bases). Per the germline V gene, CDR1 is SGHTA and CDR2 is FQGNSA. The CDR3 has 15 amino acids. Trimming removed 5 bases at V and 7 bases at J, with 18 bases between. The CDR3 sequence is CASSGRTIRGQPQHF. CDR3 DNA: TGTGCCAGCAGCGGAAGGACCATCCGGGGGCAGCCCCAGCATTTT.

V usage is TRBV28 and J usage is TRBJ1-2; TRBD1 aligns across 10 bases. CDR3 length: 15 residues. Germline V lookup: CDR1 MDHEN, CDR2 SYDVKM. Trimming at V came to 1 base and at J to 5 bases, leaving 4 bases not matched to a gene. CDR3 in amino acids: CASSLLTGGAYGYTF. For the CDR3, the DNA is TGTGCCAGCAGTTTATTGACAGGGGGCGCTTATGGCTACACCTTC.

J is TRBJ1-4 and V is TRBV5-1; 7 bases fit TRBD1. This CDR3 comprises 14 residues. The V and J ends lost 4 bases and 7 bases, in that order; junction bases with no gene match: 7. Germline V CDR1 and CDR2: SGHRS, YFSETQ. Here the CDR3 reads CASSPDRRGEKLFF. The CDR3 DNA reads as TGCGCCAGCAGCCCGGACAGGCGGGGTGAAAAACTGTTTTTT.

The V gene is TRBV29-1, the J gene TRBJ2-7; 16 positions agree with TRBD2. CDR1 and CDR2 (germline): SQVTM, ANQGSEA. The CDR3 runs to 22 residues. J was trimmed by 0 bases and V by 4 bases; bases with no gene match: 21. CDR3 in amino acids: CSVGQGVTGLAGGPTSSYEQYF. CDR3 DNA sequence: TGCAGCGTTGGGCAAGGGGTTACGGGACTAGCGGGAGGGCCTACGAGCTCCTACGAGCAGTACTTC.

The CDR3 DNA reads as TGTGCCAGCAGTGTTGGGGGAGAGTCCTACGAGCAGTACTTC. Translating gives CASSVGGESYEQYF. This chain links TRBV2 with TRBJ2-7; the D call may be TRBD1 or TRBD2 (5 bases each). The CDR3 sequence is 14 residues long. CDR1 and CDR2 from the germline V gene are SNHLY and FYNNEI. V lost 4 bases and J lost 1, with 11 bases in between.

The chain carries TRBV5-4 and TRBJ2-3; perhaps TRBD1 as D (6 bases). Trimming stripped 5 bases from V and 1 base from J, with 17 bases between. Germline assignment: CDR1 SGHNT and CDR2 YYREEE (reference sequence). The CDR3 consists of 16 residues. The CDR3 loop is CASRRFYRVGTDTQYF. The DNA of the CDR3 is TGTGCCAGCAGAAGATTCTACAGGGTAGGCACAGATACGCAGTATTTT.

This clone showed up just once. V usage is TRBV5-1 and J usage is TRBJ1-1, with 7 bases lining up with TRBD1. After removal of 4 bases from V and 7 bases from J, the junction contained 1 base not matched to a gene. The germline V gene has CDR1 SGHRS and CDR2 YFSETQ. The CDR3 length is 11 residues. CDR3 nucleotide sequence: TGCGCCAGCAGCGGGGACAGTGAAGCTTTCTTT. The encoded protein is CASSGDSEAFF.

The genes are TRBV5-6 and TRBJ2-1; 8 nucleotides match TRBD2. The CDR3 consists of 14 residues. CDR1 SGHDT and CDR2 YYEEEE come from the germline V gene. V lost 5 bases to trimming and J lost 2 bases; unmatched junction nucleotides: 3. The DNA of the CDR3 is TGTGCCAGCAGGGTAGCGGGGCCCTACAATGAGCAGTTCTTC. Translation: CASRVAGPYNEQFF.

This clone was detected once. This likely came from a read error, as a far larger clone is one base away. The chain has TRBV7-9 and TRBJ2-3, with 9 bases that match TRBD2. This CDR3 contains 13 residues. Per germline, CDR1 SEHNR and CDR2 FQNEAQ (reference sequence). With V trimmed by 5 bases and J by 6 bases, 3 bases remained unmatched. The CDR3 loop reads CASSLSGRDTQYF. The DNA for the CDR3 is TGTGCCAGCAGCCTAAGCGGGAGGGATACGCAGTATTTT.

The chain has TRBV21-1 and TRBJ1-4; the D segment call TRBD1 is taken from the table without a DNA check. TRBV21-1 is classified as a pseudogene. The CDR3 sequence is 15 residues long. The chain's CDR3 is CASSKGSGGWEKLFF. The CDR3 nucleotides read TGTGCCAGCAGCAAAGGAAGTGGGGGCTGGGAAAAACTGTTTTTT.

The chain carries TRBV9 and TRBJ1-3; 10 bases map to TRBD1. J lost 1 base, V lost 8 bases, and 12 bases had no gene match. The CDR3 is 17 amino acids. Germline V gene lookup returns CDR1 SGDLS and CDR2 YYNGEE. CDR3 sequence (DNA): TGTGCCAGGGGAGCCGGGACAGGGGTTCTTTCTGGAAACACCATATATTTT. It yields the protein CARGAGTGVLSGNTIYF.